Sequencing of this T cell receptor (beta chain) was carried out in a study of CD8 T cells in Susac syndrome. Random-hexamer reverse transcription was applied to about 0.45 to 1 ug RNA. TCRdb re-called the immunoSEQ multiplex PCR reads through MiXCR, storing one row per CDR3 protein. The table has roughly 150,000 distinct CDR3 sequences, just under 95% seen once. V trimming: 3 bases; J trimming: 0 bases; junction bases outside the gene matches: 14. The V gene's germline CDR1 is DFQATT and CDR2 SNEGSKA (reference sequence). There are 17 residues in the CDR3. The study sequenced TCR beta in blood CD8+ and CD4+ T cells.

This TCR was sampled from a human donor with Susac syndrome. V usage is TRBV20-1 and J usage is TRBJ2-7; 7 bases fit TRBD2. The sequenced sample consisted of CD8+ T cells from PBMCs. The CDR3 nucleotides read TGCAGTGCTAGCTACGGGGAGGGAGACCGCATCTCCTACGAGCAGTACTTC. Translation: CSASYGEGDRISYEQYF.